The 18 T cell receptor beta chains given below trace back to one sample, sequenced in a study of Ad26.COV2.S vaccination and SARS-CoV-2 variants. Described treatment: roughly 20 received Ad26.COV2.S at low or high dose, single or two shots; five or six received placebo; per-sample allocation not given. Specimens were obtained on day 63 following the first vaccine or placebo injection. Produced via immunoSEQ multiplex PCR; TCRdb's table is partial and in-frame only. The sample has over 400,000 clones, 92% seen once. Sequenced material: peripheral blood, taken in a trial of Ad26.COV2.S vaccine versus placebo. All receptors come from a person between 18 and 59 years old who received the Ad26.COV2.S COVID-19 vaccine or a placebo.

The rearrangement links TRBV5-1 to TRBJ1-3; 10 bases line up with TRBD1. V shed 3 bases and J 3 bases; nucleotides not matched to a gene: 6. CDR3 length: 16 amino acids. Germline V gene lookup returns CDR1 SGHRS and CDR2 YFSETQ. The CDR3 sequence is CASSWGQGTFGNTIYF. The CDR3 DNA follows: TGCGCCAGCAGCTGGGGACAGGGGACTTTTGGAAACACCATATATTTT.

This rearrangement joins TRBV10-3 to TRBJ2-7, with a possible D match to TRBD1 (5 bases). Germline values: CDR1 ENHRY, CDR2 SYGVKD. The CDR3 covers 12 residues. Between the trimmed V and J ends, which lost 10 bases and 1 base, there was a span of 11 bases. The CDR3 DNA follows: TGTGCCAGTCCGACAGATTCCTACGAGCAGTACTTC. Its protein is CASPTDSYEQYF.

About this clone: This same CDR3 is encoded by further DNA sequences in the sample. The chain carries TRBV6-5 and TRBJ1-6; D is uncertain. V lost 0 bases and J lost 1, with 7 bases in between. This CDR3 has 16 amino acids. Germline V gene data show CDR1 as MNHEY and CDR2 as SVGAGI. CDR3 coding DNA: TGTGCCAGCAGTTACTCCGGGTCGTCCTATAATTCACCCCTCCACTTT. Translating gives CASSYSGSSYNSPLHF.

The V call is TRBV3-1 (or the pseudogene TRBV3-2), the J call TRBJ2-3; no firm D call. The CDR3 runs to 14 residues. V dropped 4 bases and J dropped 8 bases, with 16 bases sitting between them. The V gene's germline CDR1 is LGHDT and CDR2 YNNKEL (reference sequence). The CDR3 DNA reads TGTGCCAGCAGCCCGGCGGTCCTTCATGGTACGCAGTATTTT. It yields the protein CASSPAVLHGTQYF.

The V gene is TRBV18, the J gene TRBJ1-2; D is unclear. V was cut by 1 base and J by 8 bases, with 11 bases left in between. Germline loops: CDR1 KGHSH, CDR2 LQKENI. The CDR3 consists of 13 residues. CDR3 sequence reads: CASSPQSGEGYTF. In DNA form, the CDR3 reads TGTGCCAGCTCACCACAGTCGGGAGAGGGCTACACCTTC.

This clone turned up a few times. V usage is TRBV6-5 and J usage is TRBJ1-1; TRBD1 is a possible D gene (6 bases). V was shortened by 6 bases and J by 7 bases, with 15 bases between the two germline ends. The CDR3 is 13 amino acids. Germline CDR1 and CDR2: MNHEY and SVGAGI. In DNA form, the CDR3 reads TGTGCCAGCAGCAGACACAGGGATAATGAAGCTTTCTTT. Encoded protein: CASSRHRDNEAFF.

The chain joins TRBV19 to TRBJ1-4; D gene uncertain. Trimming took off 7 bases at V and 8 bases at J, with 14 bases between the two ends. This CDR3 is 13 amino acids long. CDR1 and CDR2 from the germline V gene are LNHDA and SQIVND (reference sequence). Written as DNA, the CDR3 is TGTGCCAGTACCCCGTGGGGTAGCGAAAAACTGTTTTTT. Translated: CASTPWGSEKLFF.

The chain joins TRBV7-2 to TRBJ1-6; D might be TRBD1 (6 bases). Deletions cut 2 bases from V and 7 bases from J, with 12 bases between. Looked up from germline, CDR1 is SGHTA and CDR2 is FQGNSA. The CDR3 is 15 residues long. CDR3 DNA sequence: TGTGCCAGCAGCTTACGAGGGGGGAAGAATTCACCCCTCCACTTT. Translation: CASSLRGGKNSPLHF.

This chain uses TRBV3-1 (or the pseudogene TRBV3-2) with TRBJ2-5; D gene ambiguous. V lost 5 bases and J 4 bases, leaving 8 bases between the germline ends. The CDR3 runs to 12 residues. CDR1 is LGHDT, CDR2 YNNKEL, per germline (reference sequence). In DNA form, the CDR3 reads TGTGCCAGCAGCTTACGACTAGAGACCCAGTACTTC. Its protein is CASSLRLETQYF.

V is TRBV30 and J is TRBJ2-7; maybe TRBD1 (6 bases). V was clipped by 5 bases and J by 0 bases, with 11 bases between them. Looked up from germline, CDR1 is GTSNPN and CDR2 is SVGIG (reference sequence). The length of the CDR3 is 13 residues. The CDR3 DNA is TGTGCCTGGTATGGGACACCCTCCTACGAGCAGTACTTC. Translation: CAWYGTPSYEQYF.

The chain links TRBV28 to TRBJ1-4, with TRBD1 as a possible D gene (5 bases). There are 14 residues in the CDR3. Germline assignment: CDR1 MDHEN and CDR2 SYDVKM. The ends were cut back, 7 bases at V and 8 bases at J, with 17 bases in the middle. The CDR3 protein is CASTPGGGGEKLFF. The CDR3 region has the DNA TGTGCCAGCACGCCCGGGGGTGGGGGAGAAAAACTGTTTTTT.

The chain links TRBV28 to TRBJ1-2; tentative D call: TRBD1 (5 bases). The germline gives CDR1 MDHEN, CDR2 SYDVKM. The CDR3 sequence is 15 residues long. V gave up 5 bases and J gave up 6 bases, with 19 bases separating them. This CDR3 is CASSTAARGVHGYTF. The DNA of the CDR3 is TGTGCCAGCAGTACGGCGGCCAGAGGGGTCCATGGCTACACCTTC.

This chain joins TRBV6-1 and TRBJ2-7; no reliable D call. The V gene lost 1 base and the J gene lost 0 bases, with 10 bases spanning the gap. Germline V CDR1 and CDR2: MNHNS, SASEGT. The CDR3 is 15 residues long. CDR3 nucleotides: TGTGCCAGCAGTGAAGATTCAGGAGCCTCCTACGAGCAGTACTTC. Translating it yields CASSEDSGASYEQYF.

This chain connects TRBV29-1 to TRBJ1-3; weak D call: TRBD1 (5 bases). The ends were cut back, 1 base at V and 3 bases at J, with 19 bases in the middle. There are 17 residues in the CDR3. Germline V gene data show CDR1 as SQVTM and CDR2 as ANQGSEA. CDR3 nucleotides: TGCAGCGTTGAAGTTGTCTACCGGGACCGTGGTGGAAACACCATATATTTT. This gives the protein CSVEVVYRDRGGNTIYF.

The chain recombines TRBV5-1 with TRBJ1-1; D not resolved. The germline V gene has CDR1 SGHRS and CDR2 YFSETQ. V was shortened by 4 bases and J by 0 bases, with 10 bases between the two germline ends. The length of the CDR3 is 14 residues. The CDR3 nucleotides are TGCGCCAGCAGCCTAAGACAAGTGAACACTGAAGCTTTCTTT. Translation gives CASSLRQVNTEAFF.

The chain carries TRBV5-4 and TRBJ2-1, with 10 bases aligning to TRBD1. From germline, CDR1 is SGHNT and CDR2 YYREEE (reference sequence). Trimming took 4 bases from V and 4 from J; bases not matched to a gene: 8. This CDR3 contains 16 residues. The CDR3 spells CASSPDRGDVYNEQFF. The CDR3 DNA is TGTGCCAGCAGCCCGGACAGGGGGGACGTGTACAATGAGCAGTTCTTC.

This chain uses TRBV4-2 with TRBJ1-2; 7 bases are shared with TRBD1. V trimming: 4 bases; J trimming: 3 bases; junction bases outside the gene matches: 5. Germline CDR1 and CDR2: LGHNA and YNFKEQ. The CDR3 runs to 14 residues. CDR3 amino acids: CASSRNDRDYGYTF. CDR3 DNA sequence: TGTGCCAGCAGCCGTAATGACAGGGACTATGGCTACACCTTC.

The J gene is TRBJ2-1, the V gene TRBV5-4, with TRBD2 identical over 8 bases. Germline V CDR1 and CDR2: SGHNT, YYREEE (reference sequence). J was trimmed by 10 bases and V by 0 bases; bases with no gene match: 6. CDR3 length: 14 residues. CDR3 in DNA: TGTGCCAGCAGCTTGGTGGATAGCGGGGCAGAGCAGTTCTTC. Translating gives CASSLVDSGAEQFF.